Following are 24 T cell receptor beta chains from one sample sequenced in a study of tumor-infiltrating lymphocytes in primary liver carcinoma. TCR beta cDNA was reverse-transcribed from about 0.45 ug of total RNA. The reaction used a constant-region primer and ProtoScript II reverse transcriptase. Libraries of TCR beta came from three nested multiplex PCR rounds with slightly modified ARM-PCR. The first two PCR rounds used TRBV1-TRBV30 primers with a Cbeta primer, 10 cycles each. TCRdb ran MiXCR on the multiplex PCR reads and lists one entry per CDR3 protein. This sample has about 74,000 distinct CDR3 sequences; almost 70% occur once, and the top ten carry around a quarter. Co-extraction of both nucleic acids (RNA and DNA) used about 18-31 mg of unsorted bulk tissue. The specimen was liver tumor tissue from sampling region 4. Sample subset: tumor region T4, right-lateral pole. These receptors originate from a man in his forties with primary liver carcinoma and hepatitis B virus infection.

This clonotype was recorded a few times. The chain uses TRBV18 and TRBJ1-2; perhaps TRBD1 as D (6 bases). This CDR3 contains 14 residues. Germline V gives CDR1 KGHSH, CDR2 LQKENI. Between the trimmed V and J ends, which lost 2 bases and 7 bases, there was a span of 14 bases. DNA for the CDR3: TGTGCCAGCTCACCAACAGGGCGCCAGGGTGGCTACACCTTC. Translation: CASSPTGRQGGYTF.

This clonotype is deemed medium-sized. The chain joins TRBV10-3 to TRBJ2-3, with 8 bases that match TRBD2. The CDR3 covers 15 residues. The V and J ends lost 2 bases and 3 bases, in that order; junction bases with no gene match: 4. Germline V gene data show CDR1 as ENHRY and CDR2 as SYGVKD. The CDR3 here is CAISERAGATDTQYF. In nucleotides, the CDR3 is TGTGCCATCAGTGAGAGAGCGGGAGCAACAGATACGCAGTATTTT.

V is TRBV20-1 and J is TRBJ2-5; 12 nucleotides match TRBD2. Unmatched junction bases numbered 9, after V lost 1 base and J lost 0 bases. The CDR3 totals 18 residues. Germline lookup yields CDR1 DFQATT and CDR2 SNEGSKA (reference sequence). The CDR3, as DNA: TGCAGTGCTAGAGGGACTAGCGGGGAGAACTCGTACCAAGAGACCCAGTACTTC. This encodes CSARGTSGENSYQETQYF.

Remarks on this clonotype: Compared with germline, one end of the junction differs, possibly owing to a read error. The V call is TRBV6-2 or TRBV6-3, the J call TRBJ2-6; a weak D match, TRBD1 (6 bases). CDR3 length: 17 residues. Germline loops: CDR1 MNHEY, CDR2 SVGEGT. For the CDR3, the DNA is TGTGCCAGCAGAGACGGACAGAGTTACTCTGGGGACAACGTCCTGACTTTC. Translating gives CASRDGQSYSGDNVLTF.

Note on this clonotype: Likely a read error: the CDR3 ends without its conserved phenylalanine or tryptophan. V usage is TRBV14 and J usage is TRBJ1-1; D possibly corresponds to TRBD1 (6 bases). From germline, CDR1 is SGHDN and CDR2 FVKESK. Between the trimmed V and J ends, which lost 3 bases and 1 base, there was a span of 21 bases. This CDR3 has 18 residues. DNA of the CDR3: TGTGCCAGCAGCCAGAGAGGGGGACAACCCGCGAGGAACACTGAAGCTTTCTAT. This codes for CASSQRGGQPARNTEAFY.

This clonotype came up many times. The chain couples TRBV12-3 or TRBV12-4 to TRBJ2-7; D remains ambiguous. The CDR3 contains 16 residues. The germline V and J ends were trimmed by 4 bases and 5 bases, with 21 bases remaining between them. CDR3 nucleotide sequence: TGTGCCAGCAGTTCGGGTCCGGACGGCCGCCTCAACGAGCAGTACTTC. Translation: CASSSGPDGRLNEQYF.

This clonotype was counted a single time. At one end the junction does not follow the germline gene, possibly because of a read error. The V and J genes are TRBV6-5 and TRBJ1-1; possible D gene TRBD1, 5 bases. The CDR3 has 13 amino acids. Per germline, CDR1 MNHEY and CDR2 SVGAGI. Written as DNA, the CDR3 is TGTGCCAGCAGCTCCAGCAGGGTCGGGGAAGCTCTCTTT. This sequence encodes CASSSSRVGEALF.

The V call is TRBV6-6, the J call TRBJ1-6; no reliable D call. Trimming took 7 bases from V and 7 from J, leaving 23 bases between them. From germline, CDR1 is MNHNY and CDR2 SVGAGI (reference sequence). The CDR3 extends over 17 amino acids. The CDR3 loop is CASNRTGSPAGNSPLHF. The CDR3 DNA is TGTGCCAGCAATAGGACGGGTTCCCCGGCAGGCAATTCACCCCTCCACTTT.

As for this clonotype: One end of the junction varies from germline; a read error may be responsible. The chain joins TRBV12-3 or TRBV12-4 to TRBJ2-1; TRBD2 matches at 12 bases. This CDR3 contains 14 residues. The CDR3 sequence: CVSIGLAGLGEQLF. CDR3 DNA sequence: TGTGTCAGCATTGGACTAGCGGGGCTTGGTGAGCAGTTATTC.

This chain joins TRBV4-1 and TRBJ2-1, with D possibly matching TRBD2 (5 bases). CDR1 is MGHRA, CDR2 YSYEKL, per germline. V was clipped by 0 bases and J by 5 bases, with 11 bases between them. CDR3 length: 15 amino acids. Here the CDR3 DNA reads TGCGCCAGCAGCCAAGATGGGAGTCCCCACAATGAGCAGTTCTTC. Translated, it gives CASSQDGSPHNEQFF.

Worth noting for this clonotype: An end of the junction differs from the germline gene, which may be a read error. This chain connects TRBV11-2 to TRBJ2-7, with 8 bases aligning to TRBD2. Germline V gene lookup returns CDR1 SGHAT and CDR2 FQNNGV. The length of the CDR3 is 15 residues. The CDR3: CANSQYSGGGHEQYF. The CDR3 DNA reads as TGTGCCAACAGCCAATATTCGGGAGGGGGTCACGAGCAGTACTTC.

This clonotype was recorded once. At one boundary the junction diverges from the germline segment, which might be a read error. V and J are TRBV6-5 and TRBJ2-1; TRBD2 matches 8 bases. The CDR3 contains 14 residues. Germline V gene lookup returns CDR1 MNHEY and CDR2 SVGAGI. CDR3: CASSQAGAYNGQFF. CDR3 coding DNA: TGTGCCAGCAGCCAAGCGGGGGCCTACAATGGGCAGTTCTTC.

In regard to this clonotype: The junction departs from the called germline gene at one end, perhaps through a read error. V usage is TRBV29-1 and J usage is TRBJ1-5; no definite D call. The length of the CDR3 is 12 residues. Germline assignment: CDR1 SQVTM and CDR2 ANQGSEA. CDR3 in amino acids: CSVVQSNQTQHF. In DNA, the CDR3 is TGCAGCGTTGTCCAGAGCAATCAGACCCAGCATTTT.

Points on this clonotype: At one end, the junction sequence differs from germline, possibly due to a read error. The chain couples TRBV11-2 to TRBJ2-2, with 8 bases fitting TRBD2. Germline CDR1 reads SGHAT; CDR2 reads FQNNGV. CDR3 length equals 17 residues. The DNA for the CDR3 is TGTGCCAACACCTCTTTAACGGGGGGGAGGGCCACCGGGGAGCTGTTCTTT. It codes for CANTSLTGGRATGELFF.

For this clonotype: With a much larger clone just one base away, this may be a read error. The J gene is TRBJ1-2, the V gene TRBV28; D remains unclear. V was cut by 8 bases and J by 1 base, with 17 bases left in between. Germline V gene sequence: CDR1 MDHEN, CDR2 SYDVKM. The CDR3 contains 15 residues. The CDR3: CASRLREGRNYGYTF. CDR3 coding DNA: TGTGCCAGCCGTCTTCGCGAAGGGCGTAACTATGGCTACACCTTC.

Of note for this clonotype: Because it lacks the conserved phenylalanine or tryptophan at the end, this CDR3 is likely a read error. The rearrangement links TRBV11-1 to TRBJ2-1; 7 positions agree with TRBD2. CDR3 length equals 16 residues. CDR1 SGHAT and CDR2 FQDESV come from the germline V gene (reference sequence). CDR3 amino acids: CASSFGAGVLYNGQFL. The CDR3, as DNA: TGTGCCAGCAGCTTTGGGGCGGGAGTGCTGTACAATGGGCAGTTCCTC.

This clonotype was observed a few times. The CDR3 DNA reads TGTGTCACTACTGGCCTAGCGGGAGTTTATAAATCCTACGAGCAGTACTTC. Translating it yields CVTTGLAGVYKSYEQYF. The chain is built from TRBV4-2 and TRBJ2-7; 10 bases align to TRBD2. The CDR3 totals 17 residues. Germline V lookup: CDR1 LGHNA, CDR2 YNFKEQ.

About this clonotype: A read error is possible here, since a much larger clone lies one base away. The chain couples TRBV24-1 to TRBJ2-3, with D possibly being TRBD2 (5 bases). Deletions cut 9 bases from V and 13 bases from J, with 16 bases between. Germline V gives CDR1 KGHDR, CDR2 SFDVKD. The length of the CDR3 is 11 residues. Here the CDR3 DNA reads TGTGCCACCGGGATCTCCTCCGGGGAGTATTTT. This encodes CATGISSGEYF.

The CDR3 loop reads CRAQLTRVATEQYF. CDR3 DNA: TGCAGAGCCCAACTGACGCGGGTGGCCACCGAGCAGTACTTC. The chain has TRBV29-1 and TRBJ2-7; the D gene is possibly TRBD2 (5 bases). The CDR3 runs to 14 residues. Germline CDR1 is SQVTM and CDR2 is ANQGSEA.

For this clonotype: One end of the junction does not line up with germline, which may come from a read error. The gene calls are TRBV7-8 and TRBJ1-4; D is perhaps TRBD1 (5 bases). The CDR3 totals 14 residues. The germline CDR1 and CDR2 sequences are SGHVS and FQNEAQ. CDR3 region: CAISQGATNEKLFF. CDR3 nucleotide sequence: TGTGCCATCAGCCAAGGGGCAACTAATGAAAAACTGTTTTTT.

This clonotype came up many times. The chain is built from TRBV7-3 and TRBJ2-5; perhaps TRBD2 as D (5 bases). Germline V gene data show CDR1 as SGHTA and CDR2 as FQGTGA. This CDR3 comprises 12 residues. The V end was cut by 1 base, the J end by 7 bases, with 7 bases between. DNA of the CDR3: TGTGCCAGCAGCTTAAATGGAGGGACCCAGTACTTC. Protein sequence: CASSLNGGTQYF.

V and J are TRBV5-1 and TRBJ2-5; TRBD1 matches at 7 bases. Germline V gives CDR1 SGHRS, CDR2 YFSETQ. The CDR3 has 15 residues. The CDR3: CTNSLSPQGFETQYF. Here the CDR3 DNA reads TGCACCAACAGCTTGTCGCCACAGGGGTTCGAGACCCAGTACTTC.

Notes on this clonotype: An end of the junction differs from the germline gene, which may be a read error. This sequence joins TRBV16 and TRBJ1-4; perhaps TRBD1 as D (5 bases). The CDR3 is made up of 15 amino acids. Germline V gives CDR1 KGHSY, CDR2 FQNENV. Here the CDR3 reads CASGQSGATNEKLFF. CDR3 bases: TGTGCCAGCGGCCAGTCGGGGGCAACTAATGAAAAACTGTTTTTT.

This clonotype was seen a handful of times. The genes are TRBV12-3 or TRBV12-4 and TRBJ1-1; possible D gene TRBD1, 5 bases. V lost 5 bases, J lost 4 bases, and 14 bases lay in between. This CDR3 region has 14 residues. CDR3 sequence (DNA): TGTGCCAGCAGTCCGGGGCATTCGAGCACTGAAGCTTTCTTT. Its protein is CASSPGHSSTEAFF.